These 21 T cell receptor beta chains were all obtained from the same sample, sequenced in a study of shared clonotypes between healthy human individuals. Repertoires were generated with immunoSEQ multiplex PCR, while TCRdb's copy carries only in-frame clones and drops some. This sample has around 980,000 clones, with 78% found just once. Material: memory CD4+ T cells from PBMCs. The subset here: CD45RA-negative fraction. These receptors were taken from a man between 18 and 35 years old in good health. Some clones in this sample may be carry-over from other donors' samples.

J is TRBJ1-2 and V is TRBV15; 10 bases map to TRBD1. CDR1 is LNHNV and CDR2 is YYDKDF in the germline V gene (reference sequence). CDR3 size: 14 residues. After removal of 4 bases from V and 5 bases from J, the junction contained 4 bases not matched to a gene. Here the CDR3 reads CATSKPGQGYGYTF. DNA of the CDR3: TGTGCCACCAGCAAACCGGGACAGGGGTATGGCTACACCTTC. The full variable domain, in which reference TRBV15 and TRBJ1-2 provide the parts outside the CDR3, is DAMVIQNPRYQVTQFGKPVTLSCSQTLNHNVMYWYQQKSSQAPKLLFHYYDKDFNNEADTPDNFQSRRPNTSFCFLDIRSPGLGDTAMYLCATSKPGQGYGYTFGSGTRLTVV.

The chain has TRBV5-6 and TRBJ2-6; weak D call: TRBD2 (6 bases). V lost 4 bases and J 0 bases, leaving 8 bases between the germline ends. The CDR3 runs 15 residues. Germline V lookup: CDR1 SGHDT, CDR2 YYEEEE. CDR3 DNA: TGTGCCAGCAGCCCGGGACTCTCTGGGGCCAACGTCCTGACTTTC. Its protein product is CASSPGLSGANVLTF. The full variable domain, rest sourced from reference TRBV5-6 and TRBJ2-6, is DAGVTQSPTHLIKTRGQQVTLRCSPKSGHDTVSWYQQALGQGPQFIFQYYEEEERQRGNFPDRFSGHQFPNYSSELNVNALLLGDSALYLCASSPGLSGANVLTFGAGSRLTVL.

This clone was observed a few times. The chain couples TRBV7-3 to TRBJ2-3; 7 nucleotides align to TRBD2. Trimming cost V 4 bases and J 1 base; bases outside gene matches: 8. This CDR3 has 16 residues. Germline lookup yields CDR1 SGHTA and CDR2 FQGTGA. CDR3 sequence: CASSSPGGGGTDTQYF. The DNA of the CDR3 is TGTGCCAGCAGCTCCCCGGGTGGGGGGGGCACAGATACGCAGTATTTT.

This clone has just a few counts. Other DNA sequences in the sample encode the same CDR3. This chain's CDR3 is CAWSVDSNQPQHF. The CDR3 DNA sequence: TGTGCCTGGAGTGTTGATAGCAATCAGCCCCAGCATTTT. The rearrangement joins TRBV30 to TRBJ1-5, with D unclear. CDR3 length equals 13 residues. From germline, CDR1 is GTSNPN and CDR2 SVGIG (reference sequence). Trimming left V 0 bases short and J 0 bases short, with 3 bases between. Combining the CDR3 with reference TRBV30 and TRBJ1-5 gives the whole variable domain SQTIHQWPATLVQPVGSPLSLECTVEGTSNPNLYWYRQAAGRGLQLLFYSVGIGQISSEVPQNLSASRPQDRQFILSSKKLLLSDSGFYLCAWSVDSNQPQHFGDGTRLSIL.

The V call is TRBV15, the J call TRBJ2-7; D is undetermined. The germline V gene encodes CDR1 LNHNV and CDR2 YYDKDF (reference sequence). This CDR3 region has 14 residues. Trimming removed 0 bases from V and 3 bases from J, with 9 bases in between. The CDR3 sequence is CATSRDGQYYEQYF. The CDR3 nucleotides are TGTGCCACCAGCAGAGACGGGCAGTACTACGAGCAGTACTTC.

J is TRBJ1-2 and V is TRBV2; D call uncertain. Trimming stripped 3 bases from V and 8 bases from J, with 10 bases between. Germline-derived CDR1 and CDR2 are SNHLY and FYNNEI. CDR3 length: 12 residues. CDR3 DNA: TGTGCCAGCAGTGACCGGGTTAGGGGCTACACCTTC. It yields the protein CASSDRVRGYTF.

The rearrangement links TRBV5-1 to TRBJ2-2; 7 nucleotides align to TRBD2. The V and J ends lost 3 bases and 0 bases, in that order; junction bases with no gene match: 5. This CDR3 region has 16 residues. CDR1 and CDR2 (germline): SGHRS, YFSETQ. The chain's CDR3 is CASSWGGSTNTGELFF. Here the CDR3 DNA reads TGCGCCAGCAGCTGGGGCGGGAGCACGAACACCGGGGAGCTGTTTTTT.

The sample holds many counts of this clone. The chain combines TRBV30 with TRBJ1-2; D remains ambiguous. Germline CDR1 and CDR2: GTSNPN and SVGIG (reference sequence). V was pared by 0 bases and J by 7 bases, with 6 bases between. This CDR3 spans 11 amino acids. In DNA, the CDR3 is TGTGCCTGGAGTGTAATCAGTGGCTACACCTTC. As protein: CAWSVISGYTF.

This clone turned up a few times. Different DNA sequences within this sample yield the same CDR3. V gene TRBV28 combines with J gene TRBJ2-3, with 11 bases that match TRBD2. CDR3 length: 15 amino acids. V dropped 3 bases and J dropped 4; count of bases not matched to a gene: 3. CDR1 MDHEN and CDR2 SYDVKM come from the germline V gene. The CDR3 DNA follows: TGTGCCAGCAGTTTGCTAGCGGGAGGTGCAGATACGCAGTATTTT. Translating gives CASSLLAGGADTQYF.

In the case of this clone: Distinct nucleotide sequences in the sample also encode this CDR3. This sequence joins TRBV6-1 and TRBJ2-3; 13 bases match TRBD2. The CDR3 has 15 amino acids. With V trimmed by 6 bases and J by 4 bases, 4 bases remained unmatched. Looked up from germline, CDR1 is MNHNS and CDR2 is SASEGT. The CDR3 coding sequence is TGTGCCAGCAGAAGACTAGCGGGAGGTTCAGATACGCAGTATTTT. Translated: CASRRLAGGSDTQYF.

The CDR3: CASSPNPGQGYEQYF. CDR3 bases: TGTGCCAGCAGCCCAAACCCGGGACAGGGATACGAGCAGTACTTC. This chain uses TRBV7-2 with TRBJ2-7, with 9 positions matching TRBD1. Germline trimming cut 5 bases from V and 4 bases from J; bases unmatched to any gene: 9. Germline V CDR1 and CDR2: SGHTA, FQGNSA. The CDR3 spans 15 residues.

The J gene is TRBJ1-2, the V gene TRBV27; D may be TRBD1 (5 bases). Germline CDR1 and CDR2: MNHEY and SMNVEV (reference sequence). The CDR3 consists of 15 residues. V was clipped by 3 bases and J by 0 bases, with 11 bases between them. CDR3 region: CASSLGRASNYGYTF. The CDR3 DNA follows: TGTGCCAGCAGTTTGGGCAGGGCTTCTAACTATGGCTACACCTTC.

In its sample, this clone was seen many times. V usage is TRBV5-4 and J usage is TRBJ2-5, with 11 bases fitting TRBD2. This CDR3 region has 16 residues. Germline loops: CDR1 SGHNT, CDR2 YYREEE (reference sequence). The V segment lost 4 bases and the J segment 5 bases; nucleotides outside the gene matches: 10. The CDR3 protein is CASSIVSGRGGETQYF. In nucleotides, the CDR3 is TGTGCCAGCAGCATCGTTAGCGGGAGGGGAGGGGAGACCCAGTACTTC.

The rearrangement links TRBV4-1 to TRBJ2-3; unclear D gene. This CDR3 contains 16 residues. Germline values: CDR1 MGHRA, CDR2 YSYEKL. Trimming removed 0 bases from V and 1 base from J, with 11 bases in between. CDR3 bases: TGCGCCAGCAGCCAAGACTGGTATTGGGGCACAGATACGCAGTATTTT. Amino acid sequence: CASSQDWYWGTDTQYF.

This clone came up many times. This chain connects TRBV5-1 to TRBJ1-1; possibly TRBD1 for D (6 bases). The CDR3 has 13 residues. The V end was cut by 1 base, the J end by 4 bases, with 8 bases between. In germline, CDR1 is SGHRS, CDR2 YFSETQ. CDR3 loop: CASSLTGFTEAFF. The DNA of the CDR3 is TGCGCCAGCAGCTTGACAGGGTTCACTGAAGCTTTCTTT. Based on the CDR3 plus reference TRBV5-1 and TRBJ1-1, the full variable domain is KAGVTQTPRYLIKTRGQQVTLSCSPISGHRSVSWYQQTPGQGLQFLFEYFSETQRNKGNFPGRFSGRQFSNSRSEMNVSTLELGDSALYLCASSLTGFTEAFFGQGTRLTVV.

This clone has just a few counts. This chain connects TRBV2 to TRBJ2-3, with D unclear. Between the trimmed V and J ends, which lost 3 bases and 2 bases, there was a span of 12 bases. The CDR3 loop spans 15 amino acids. Germline loops: CDR1 SNHLY, CDR2 FYNNEI. The CDR3 DNA follows: TGTGCCAGCAGTGATGGGAAAATCCTCACAGATACGCAGTATTTT. This gives the protein CASSDGKILTDTQYF.

This chain uses TRBV19 with TRBJ1-5; a possible D gene is TRBD1 (6 bases). The CDR3 spans 17 residues. Germline CDR1 reads LNHDA; CDR2 reads SQIVND (reference sequence). Trimming cost V 1 base and J 1 base, with 14 bases left between them. CDR3 protein: CASSIGGGGGSNQPQHF. CDR3 DNA sequence: TGTGCCAGTAGTATAGGAGGAGGGGGAGGGAGCAATCAGCCCCAGCATTTT.

Only one count was recorded for this clone. This sequence joins TRBV6-5 and TRBJ1-2; perhaps TRBD1 as D (6 bases). CDR1 and CDR2 from the germline V gene are MNHEY and SVGAGI. The CDR3 sequence is 15 residues long. The germline V and J ends were trimmed by 8 bases and 1 base, with 17 bases remaining between them. This CDR3 is CASRRGGYGNYGYTF. In nucleotides, the CDR3 is TGTGCCAGCCGAAGGGGGGGATATGGTAACTATGGCTACACCTTC.

The CDR3 loop reads CASSLTGGSTNEKLFF. DNA for the CDR3: TGTGCCAGCAGTCTCACAGGGGGCTCGACTAATGAAAAACTGTTTTTT. This chain links TRBV2 with TRBJ1-4, with 9 bases lining up with TRBD1. This CDR3 has 16 residues. CDR1 and CDR2 from the germline V gene are SNHLY and FYNNEI. V lost 5 bases, J lost 2 bases, and 6 bases stayed unmatched.

This clone was seen more than once but under ten times. This rearrangement joins TRBV7-7 to TRBJ2-5; D gene uncertain. Germline assignment: CDR1 SSHAT and CDR2 FNYEAQ (reference sequence). Trimming pared 5 bases from V and 1 base from J, leaving 14 bases between. This CDR3 contains 15 residues. CDR3 in DNA: TGTGCCAGCAGCCGACTTAGGGCCTCCCAAGAGACCCAGTACTTC. It translates to CASSRLRASQETQYF.

This clone was observed a handful of times. The chain employs TRBV5-6 and TRBJ2-2, with 9 bases aligning to TRBD2. V lost 1 base to trimming and J lost 2 bases; unmatched junction nucleotides: 6. Germline V gene data show CDR1 as SGHDT and CDR2 as YYEEEE. The CDR3 is 17 residues long. The CDR3 is CASSLMTSGINTGELFF. Here the CDR3 DNA reads TGTGCCAGCAGCTTGATGACTAGCGGAATTAACACCGGGGAGCTGTTTTTT.